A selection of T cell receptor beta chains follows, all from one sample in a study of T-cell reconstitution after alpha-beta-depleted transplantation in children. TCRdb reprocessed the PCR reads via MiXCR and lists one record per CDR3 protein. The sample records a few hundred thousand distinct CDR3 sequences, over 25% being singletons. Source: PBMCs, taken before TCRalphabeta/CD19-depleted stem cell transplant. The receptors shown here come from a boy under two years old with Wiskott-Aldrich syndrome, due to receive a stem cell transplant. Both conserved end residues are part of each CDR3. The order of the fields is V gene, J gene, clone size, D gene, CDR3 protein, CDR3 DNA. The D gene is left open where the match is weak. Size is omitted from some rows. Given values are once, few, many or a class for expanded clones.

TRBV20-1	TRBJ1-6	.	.	CSAIPASSYNSPLHF	TGCAGTGCTATTCCAGCTAGCTCCTATAATTCACCCCTCCACTTT
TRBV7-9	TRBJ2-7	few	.	CASSRGAQGITSYEQYF	TGTGCCAGCAGCCGCGGGGCCCAGGGGATTACCTCCTACGAGCAGTACTTC
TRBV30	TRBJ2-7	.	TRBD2	CAWSWTSGSNEQYF	TGTGCCTGGAGTTGGACTAGCGGGAGTAACGAGCAGTACTTC
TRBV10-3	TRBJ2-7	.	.	CAISESAAYYEQYF	TGTGCCATCAGTGAGTCGGCGGCCTACTACGAGCAGTACTTC
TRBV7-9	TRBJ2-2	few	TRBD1	CASSPQGATGELFF	TGTGCCAGCAGCCCTCAGGGGGCGACCGGGGAGCTGTTTTTT
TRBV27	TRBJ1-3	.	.	CASRGWPGNTIYF	TGTGCCAGCAGGGGATGGCCTGGAAACACCATATATTTT
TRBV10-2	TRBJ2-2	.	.	CASSRETVKVTGELFF	TGCGCCAGCAGTCGTGAGACAGTAAAAGTCACCGGGGAGCTGTTTTTT
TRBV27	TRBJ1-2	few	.	CASRKEGFQANYGYTF	TGTGCCAGCAGAAAAGAGGGGTTCCAAGCTAACTATGGCTACACCTTC
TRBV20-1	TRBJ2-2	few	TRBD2	CSAMLTSGRARGTGELFF	TGCAGTGCTATGTTGACTAGCGGGAGGGCCCGAGGAACCGGGGAGCTGTTTTTT
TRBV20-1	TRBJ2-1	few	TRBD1	CSACQTRDRDLNEQFF	TGCAGTGCCTGCCAAACTCGGGACAGGGATTTAAATGAGCAGTTCTTC
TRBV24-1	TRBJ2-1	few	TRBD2	CATGGWGSGPPGDYNEQFF	TGTGCCACCGGGGGGTGGGGTAGCGGGCCCCCTGGGGACTACAATGAGCAGTTCTTC
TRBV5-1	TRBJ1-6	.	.	CASSLDPGNSPLHF	TGCGCCAGCAGCTTGGACCCAGGGAATTCACCCCTCCACTTT
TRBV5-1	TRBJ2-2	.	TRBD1	CASSSGQGQTGELFF	TGCGCCAGCAGCTCTGGACAGGGGCAAACCGGGGAGCTGTTTTTT
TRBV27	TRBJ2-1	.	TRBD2	CASSLPTSGSENEQFF	TGTGCCAGCAGTTTACCCACTAGCGGGAGTGAGAATGAGCAGTTCTTC
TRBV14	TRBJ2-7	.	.	CASSQGALKFYEQYF	TGTGCCAGCAGCCAAGGGGCCCTGAAATTCTACGAGCAGTACTTC
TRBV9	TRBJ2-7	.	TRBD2	CASSVGLSGSHEQYF	TGTGCCAGCAGCGTAGGGCTTAGCGGGAGCCACGAGCAGTACTTC
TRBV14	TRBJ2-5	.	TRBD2	CASSLDTSGRAYETQYF	TGTGCCAGCAGCCTCGACACTAGCGGGAGGGCATATGAGACCCAGTACTTC
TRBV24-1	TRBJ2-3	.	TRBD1	CATSDTTTGVADTQYF	TGTGCCACCAGTGACACGACGACAGGGGTCGCAGATACGCAGTATTTT
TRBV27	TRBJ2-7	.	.	CASSFQATSGEQYF	TGTGCCAGCAGTTTCCAGGCCACCAGCGGCGAGCAGTACTTC
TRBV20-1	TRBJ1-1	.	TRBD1	CSARPGTASMNTEAFF	TGCAGTGCTAGACCCGGGACAGCTTCCATGAACACTGAAGCTTTCTTT
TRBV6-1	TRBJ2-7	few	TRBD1	CASSRTGSTYEQYF	TGTGCCAGCAGTCGGACAGGCTCCACCTACGAGCAGTACTTC
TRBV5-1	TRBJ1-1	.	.	CASSLFDQNTEAFF	TGCGCCAGCAGCCTCTTCGACCAAAACACTGAAGCTTTCTTT
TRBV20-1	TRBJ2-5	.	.	CSAEEGETQYF	TGCAGTGCAGAGGAGGGAGAGACCCAGTACTTC
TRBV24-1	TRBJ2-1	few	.	CATSDLSDNEQFF	TGTGCCACCAGTGATTTGTCGGACAATGAGCAGTTCTTC
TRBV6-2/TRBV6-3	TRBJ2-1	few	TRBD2	CASSPLAGEGYNEQFF	TGTGCCAGCAGTCCACTAGCGGGAGAGGGATACAATGAGCAGTTCTTC
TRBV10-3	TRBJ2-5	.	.	CAIKGTQETQYF	TGTGCCATCAAGGGGACACAAGAGACCCAGTACTTC
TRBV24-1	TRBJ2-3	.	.	CATSEGTDTQYF	TGTGCCACCAGTGAAGGGACAGATACGCAGTATTTT
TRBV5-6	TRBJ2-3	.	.	CASSLDPRGLNTDTQYF	TGTGCCAGCAGCTTGGATCCGCGGGGCCTCAATACAGATACGCAGTATTTT
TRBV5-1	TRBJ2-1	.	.	CASSLGQANEQFF	TGCGCCAGCAGCTTGGGACAGGCCAATGAGCAGTTCTTC
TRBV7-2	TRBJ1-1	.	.	CASSLLVGRQAFF	TGTGCCAGCAGCTTACTTGTGGGACGACAGGCTTTCTTT
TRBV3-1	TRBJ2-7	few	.	CASSQARPRAAGEQYF	TGTGCCAGCAGCCAGGCCCGGCCTAGAGCGGCGGGAGAGCAGTACTTC
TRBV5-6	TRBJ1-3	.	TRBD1	CASSGSFDRARGNTIYF	TGTGCCAGCAGCGGGAGCTTCGACAGGGCCAGAGGAAACACCATATATTTT
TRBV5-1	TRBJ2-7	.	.	CASSSKPGYEQYF	TGCGCCAGCAGCTCGAAACCTGGCTACGAGCAGTACTTC
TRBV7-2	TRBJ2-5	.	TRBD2	CASSLRASGSLETQYF	TGTGCCAGCAGCTTACGGGCTAGCGGGAGTTTGGAGACCCAGTACTTC
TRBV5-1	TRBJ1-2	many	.	CASSSLSGISDGYTF	TGCGCCAGCAGCTCCTTATCAGGGATCTCGGATGGCTACACCTTC
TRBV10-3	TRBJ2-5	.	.	CAISPQPGGETQYF	TGTGCCATCAGCCCCCAGCCTGGTGGAGAGACCCAGTACTTC
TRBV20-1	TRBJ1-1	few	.	CSASSTVNTEAFF	TGCAGTGCATCGTCGACTGTGAACACTGAAGCTTTCTTT
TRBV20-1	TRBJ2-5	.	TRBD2	CSAQTSSQETQYF	TGCAGTGCGCAGACTAGCAGCCAAGAGACCCAGTACTTC
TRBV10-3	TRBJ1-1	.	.	CAISESWETKAFF	TGTGCCATCAGTGAGTCCTGGGAAACCAAAGCTTTCTTT
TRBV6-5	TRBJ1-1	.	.	CASSYSRWGGSTEAFF	TGTGCCAGCAGTTACTCGAGGTGGGGGGGATCCACTGAAGCTTTCTTT